These T cell receptor beta chains were read from a single sample in a study of T-cell memory formation after mild COVID-19. TCRdb re-called the 5' RACE reads with MiXCR, one entry per CDR3 protein. The table shows around 510,000 distinct CDR3 sequences, with roughly a fifth occurring only once. The sequenced material came from PBMCs or a T cell subset sorted from them (not recorded which). These receptor sequences come from an adult woman who had mild COVID-19 (a few samples of this study predate the infection). Cell type and time point are not known. CDR3s include the opening cysteine and the closing phenylalanine or tryptophan. D genes are given only for firm matches. Some rows have no size entry. The others give once, few or many, or a class for an expanded clone.

cdr3_aa,cdr3_nt,d_call,v_call,cdr3_length,j_call,clone_size
CASSYWGDFGNTIYF,TGTGCCAGCAGTTACTGGGGAGACTTTGGAAACACCATATATTTT,-,TRBV6-2/TRBV6-3,15,TRBJ1-3,-
CAWSVIQETQYF,TGTGCCTGGAGTGTGATCCAAGAGACCCAGTACTTC,-,TRBV30,12,TRBJ2-5,-
CASSQQTGTSDSYEQYF,TGTGCCAGCAGCCAGCAGACCGGGACTAGCGACTCCTACGAGCAGTACTTC,TRBD2,TRBV4-2,17,TRBJ2-7,-
CATSQGTEAFF,TGTGCCACATCACAGGGGACTGAAGCTTTCTTT,TRBD1,TRBV24-1,11,TRBJ1-1,once
CASSYSPSVSLHF,TGTGCCAGCAGTTACTCCCCCTCAGTTTCCCTCCACTTT,-,TRBV6-5,13,TRBJ1-6,-
CASSRDYQSLAQFF,TGTGCCAGCAGCCGGGACTACCAGTCCCTAGCGCAGTTCTTC,TRBD2,TRBV12-3/TRBV12-4,14,TRBJ2-1,-
CASSPTGGTYNEQFF,TGTGCCAGCAGCCCGACAGGGGGAACCTACAATGAGCAGTTCTTC,TRBD1,TRBV12-3/TRBV12-4,15,TRBJ2-1,many
CASSYLATVNTEAFF,TGTGCCAGCAGCTACTTAGCGACGGTGAACACTGAAGCTTTCTTT,-,TRBV6-5,15,TRBJ1-1,many
CSARPHQALGDSIAFF,TGCAGTGCTAGACCACACCAGGCGTTGGGGGACTCCATTGCTTTCTTT,-,TRBV20-1,16,TRBJ1-1,few
CASSLVAGIAQPQHF,TGTGCCAGCAGCTTAGTGGCAGGGATAGCTCAGCCCCAGCATTTT,-,TRBV7-2,15,TRBJ1-5,few
CASTLPRIGATNTEAFF,TGTGCCAGTACCCTTCCGCGTATTGGTGCCACGAACACTGAAGCTTTCTTT,-,TRBV19,17,TRBJ1-1,-
CASSLTEYSNQPQHF,TGTGCCAGCAGTCTGACAGAGTATAGCAATCAGCCCCAGCATTTT,-,TRBV12-3/TRBV12-4,15,TRBJ1-5,-
CASSREQGQNIQYF,TGTGCCAGCAGCAGAGAACAGGGCCAAAACATTCAGTACTTC,-,TRBV7-9,14,TRBJ2-4,-
CATSREPGQGPVYEQYF,TGTGCCACCAGCAGAGAGCCGGGACAGGGGCCCGTCTACGAGCAGTACTTC,TRBD1,TRBV15,17,TRBJ2-7,-
CASSVAPGRSGNTIYF,TGTGCCAGCAGCGTAGCTCCAGGGCGCTCTGGAAACACCATATATTTT,-,TRBV9,16,TRBJ1-3,-
CASSAGGRSADTQYF,TGCGCCAGCAGCGCGGGGGGGCGTTCCGCAGATACGCAGTATTTT,TRBD2,TRBV5-1,15,TRBJ2-3,-
CASSRSFIRGHEQYF,TGTGCCAGCAGTCGATCATTCATCAGGGGCCACGAGCAGTACTTC,-,TRBV2,15,TRBJ2-7,-
CASGLPGRHTDTQYF,TGTGCTAGTGGTCTCCCGGGACGGCACACAGATACGCAGTATTTT,-,TRBV12-5,15,TRBJ2-3,-
CASRLQTDTQYF,TGTGCCAGCAGGCTCCAGACGGATACGCAGTATTTT,-,TRBV2,12,TRBJ2-3,once
CASSYSSSGEYYEQYF,TGTGCCAGCAGTTACTCGTCTAGCGGGGAGTACTACGAGCAGTACTTC,TRBD2,TRBV6-6,16,TRBJ2-7,-
CASSLKRGINTEAFF,TGTGCCAGCAGCTTAAAGAGGGGAATTAACACTGAAGCTTTCTTT,-,TRBV7-8,15,TRBJ1-1,-
CASSYGNRGVRYGYTF,TGTGCCAGCAGTTACGGGAACAGGGGGGTTCGGTATGGCTACACCTTC,TRBD1,TRBV6-5,16,TRBJ1-2,-
CASSPSGTLRTDTQYF,TGTGCCAGCAGCCCGAGCGGGACACTCCGCACAGATACGCAGTATTTT,-,TRBV12-3/TRBV12-4,16,TRBJ2-3,-
CATEEGYEQYF,TGTGCCACCGAGGAGGGCTACGAGCAGTACTTC,-,TRBV24-1,11,TRBJ2-7,-
CASSLGPGVAEAFF,TGTGCCAGCAGCCTCGGACCAGGGGTCGCTGAAGCTTTCTTT,-,TRBV3-1,14,TRBJ1-1,-
CASSSTGTGVSGANVLTF,TGTGCCAGCAGCTCCACCGGGACAGGGGTCAGTGGGGCCAACGTCCTGACTTTC,TRBD1,TRBV11-2,18,TRBJ2-6,few
CATSDLDYNEQFF,TGTGCCACCAGTGACCTCGATTACAATGAGCAGTTCTTC,-,TRBV24-1,13,TRBJ2-1,-
CASSRRGGELFF,TGTGCCAGCAGTCGCCGGGGCGGGGAGCTGTTTTTT,-,TRBV27,12,TRBJ2-2,-
CASSLGVLSFQAPSGANVLTF,TGTGCCAGCAGCTTAGGGGTGCTATCCTTCCAGGCACCCTCTGGGGCCAACGTCCTGACTTTC,-,TRBV11-3,21,TRBJ2-6,-
CASSRSGPGYGYTF,TGTGCCAGCAGCCGATCAGGGCCGGGCTATGGCTACACCTTC,-,TRBV14,14,TRBJ1-2,many
CASSYSTSRRGNEQYF,TGTGCCAGCAGTTACTCAACCAGCCGGAGAGGGAACGAGCAGTACTTC,-,TRBV6-6,16,TRBJ2-7,-
CSARPLTSGPSYEQYF,TGCAGTGCTAGGCCTTTAACTAGCGGCCCATCCTACGAGCAGTACTTC,TRBD2,TRBV20-1,16,TRBJ2-7,many
CASSEDRVVGYTF,TGTGCCAGCAGTGAAGACAGGGTGGTGGGCTACACCTTC,-,TRBV2,13,TRBJ1-2,-
CASSTHDREAFF,TGTGCCAGCAGCACCCACGACAGGGAAGCTTTCTTT,-,TRBV5-6,12,TRBJ1-1,-
CASSLAGPNYEQYF,TGCGCCAGCAGCTTGGCAGGGCCGAACTACGAGCAGTACTTC,-,TRBV5-1,14,TRBJ2-7,-
CASRSLNTGELFF,TGTGCCAGCAGATCTCTGAACACCGGGGAGCTGTTTTTT,-,TRBV14,13,TRBJ2-2,-
CSVEGETSGGDYEQYF,TGCAGCGTTGAAGGGGAGACTAGCGGGGGTGACTACGAGCAGTACTTC,TRBD2,TRBV29-1,16,TRBJ2-7,-
CASSATGTGVEKLFF,TGCGCCAGCAGCGCCACCGGGACAGGGGTAGAAAAACTGTTTTTT,TRBD1,TRBV5-1,15,TRBJ1-4,-
CASIDIAGGLGNEQFF,TGTGCCAGCATCGATATAGCGGGAGGTCTCGGCAATGAGCAGTTCTTC,TRBD2,TRBV12-3/TRBV12-4,16,TRBJ2-1,few
CSARDTGTVTEAFF,TGCAGTGCTAGAGATACAGGGACAGTCACTGAAGCTTTCTTT,TRBD1,TRBV20-1,14,TRBJ1-1,few
CASSYERGFYNEQFF,TGTGCCAGCAGTTATGAGCGTGGCTTCTACAATGAGCAGTTCTTC,-,TRBV6-5,15,TRBJ2-1,-
CASSYSRGSNYGYTF,TGTGCCAGCAGTTACTCTCGGGGATCGAACTATGGCTACACCTTC,-,TRBV6-5,15,TRBJ1-2,-
CASSQGWADNNEQFF,TGTGCCAGCAGCCAAGGTTGGGCGGATAACAATGAGCAGTTCTTC,-,TRBV5-8,15,TRBJ2-1,-
CASSLGGQGEAFF,TGTGCCAGCAGCTTGGGGGGACAGGGCGAAGCTTTCTTT,TRBD1,TRBV5-6,13,TRBJ1-1,few
CASSYVRGSFAIAFF,TGTGCCAGCAGTTACGTCCGGGGGTCGTTCGCAATAGCTTTCTTT,-,TRBV6-5,15,TRBJ1-1,-
CASSSGQGGVRNQPQHF,TGTGCCAGCAGCTCTGGACAGGGAGGTGTTCGCAATCAGCCCCAGCATTTT,TRBD1,TRBV7-9,17,TRBJ1-5,-
CASSEGTASNEKLFF,TGTGCCAGCAGCGAAGGGACAGCGTCTAATGAAAAACTGTTTTTT,TRBD1,TRBV5-4,15,TRBJ1-4,-
CASSRRPLDSTDTQYF,TGCGCCAGCAGCCGACGACCCCTAGACTCCACAGATACGCAGTATTTT,-,TRBV5-1,16,TRBJ2-3,many
CASSQTGVYNSPLHF,TGCGCCAGCAGCCAAACGGGAGTCTATAATTCACCCCTCCACTTT,-,TRBV4-1,15,TRBJ1-6,-
CASSSGQGYFRVNTEAFF,TGTGCCAGCAGCTCCGGACAGGGATACTTTCGAGTGAACACTGAAGCTTTCTTT,TRBD1,TRBV6-5,18,TRBJ1-1,few
CASSLGWGQGLPEQYF,TGTGCCAGCAGCTTAGGATGGGGACAGGGGCTGCCCGAGCAGTACTTC,TRBD1,TRBV7-8,16,TRBJ2-7,-
CASSGGTSGRTDTQYF,TGCGCCAGCAGCGGCGGGACTAGCGGGAGAACAGATACGCAGTATTTT,TRBD2,TRBV5-1,16,TRBJ2-3,few
CASSQRELNTGELFF,TGCGCCAGCAGCCAGCGGGAGTTGAACACCGGGGAGCTGTTTTTT,TRBD2,TRBV4-3,15,TRBJ2-2,-
CASSQEPQTGGMYEQYF,TGTGCCAGCAGCCAAGAGCCCCAGACAGGGGGAATGTACGAGCAGTACTTC,TRBD1,TRBV4-2,17,TRBJ2-7,-
CASSYFTGTGNNEQYF,TGTGCCAGCAGTTATTTCACCGGGACAGGGAATAATGAGCAGTACTTC,TRBD1,TRBV6-5,16,TRBJ2-7,-
CSARWGAGTEAFF,TGCAGCGCGAGGTGGGGGGCCGGGACTGAAGCTTTCTTT,-,TRBV29-1,13,TRBJ1-1,few
CASNNPFRGPNTGELFF,TGTGCCAGCAACAACCCGTTCAGGGGACCCAACACCGGGGAGCTGTTTTTT,-,TRBV6-6,17,TRBJ2-2,-
CSARETGTEATKNIQYF,TGCAGTGCTAGAGAGACAGGGACGGAGGCTACCAAAAACATTCAGTACTTC,TRBD1,TRBV20-1,17,TRBJ2-4,few
CSAREGAGQPQHF,TGCAGTGCTAGAGAGGGGGCAGGGCAGCCCCAGCATTTT,-,TRBV20-1,13,TRBJ1-5,once